The next 21 T cell receptor beta chains were all read from a single sample in a study of naive and memory T cell subsets. The beta constant-region primer was an equimolar mix of two oligonucleotides covering TRBC1 and TRBC2. Ligated cDNA was amplified by four rounds of PCR with nested alpha and beta constant-region primers and SP2. TCRdb re-analysed the UMI-ligation and nested PCR reads in MiXCR, keeping a single row per CDR3 protein. Among about 8,000 distinct CDR3 sequences listed, approximately 30% were seen once. The sample taken for sequencing was CD8+ TEMRA cells from blood. Indicated subset: effector memory re-expressing CD45RA, CD45RA+ CD27-. The receptors were sampled from a human donor in good health.

This chain connects TRBV20-1 to TRBJ2-7; D ambiguous. With 7 bases removed from V and 6 bases from J, the gap between germline ends came to 10 bases. The germline gives CDR1 DFQATT, CDR2 SNEGSKA (reference sequence). This CDR3 comprises 10 residues. The CDR3 here is CSVAPIEQYF. CDR3 bases: TGCAGTGTTGCCCCGATCGAGCAGTACTTC.

The rearrangement uses TRBV20-1 and TRBJ2-7; D remains ambiguous. Germline lookup yields CDR1 DFQATT and CDR2 SNEGSKA (reference sequence). The germline V and J ends were trimmed by 0 bases and 4 bases, with 16 bases remaining between them. There are 15 residues in the CDR3. CDR3 in DNA: TGCAGTGCTAGAGATCCCACTTCGGCGGATTACGAGCAGTACTTC. This gives the protein CSARDPTSADYEQYF.

This clonotype has ten or more counts. The chain combines TRBV6-6 with TRBJ2-1; D possibly corresponds to TRBD2 (6 bases). Per germline, CDR1 MNHNY and CDR2 SVGAGI (reference sequence). This CDR3 contains 16 residues. Trimming removed 6 bases from V and 6 bases from J, with 21 bases in between. As DNA, the CDR3 is TGTGCCAGCAGCCCCCTTGTGAGACTAGTTCGCAATGAGCAGTTCTTC. As protein: CASSPLVRLVRNEQFF.

This chain uses TRBV12-3 or TRBV12-4 with TRBJ2-3; TRBD2 might be the D (5 bases). V was cut by 2 bases and J by 1 base, with 13 bases left in between. This CDR3 is built from 16 residues. The CDR3 region is CASSLRAGGRTDTQYF. The CDR3 region has the DNA TGTGCCAGCAGTTTACGGGCCGGAGGACGCACAGATACGCAGTATTTT.

The V and J genes are TRBV6-2 or TRBV6-3 and TRBJ1-5; D uncertain. V lost 6 bases to trimming and J lost 0 bases, with 9 bases between them. This CDR3 contains 14 residues. The germline CDR1 and CDR2 sequences are MNHEY and SVGEGT. CDR3 coding DNA: TGTGCCAGCAGCGACTACGATAGCAATCAGCCCCAGCATTTT. Its translation is CASSDYDSNQPQHF.

V gene TRBV29-1 combines with J gene TRBJ2-7; no clear D gene. CDR1 and CDR2 (germline): SQVTM, ANQGSEA. Trimming cost V 4 bases and J 4 bases, with 8 bases left between them. CDR3 size: 11 residues. This chain's CDR3 is CSVGMGYEQYF. The CDR3 DNA follows: TGCAGCGTTGGAATGGGGTACGAGCAGTACTTC.

There are a few counts of this clonotype. This chain connects TRBV7-9 to TRBJ2-6; D ambiguous. The CDR3 is 15 residues long. V gave up 5 bases and J gave up 1 base, with 9 bases separating them. The germline gives CDR1 SEHNR, CDR2 FQNEAQ (reference sequence). The CDR3 spells CASSPPHSGANVLTF. The CDR3 DNA reads TGTGCCAGCAGCCCTCCGCATTCTGGGGCCAACGTCCTGACTTTC.

The rearrangement links TRBV7-8 to TRBJ2-2, with D perhaps given as TRBD1 or TRBD2 (6 bases each). The CDR3 totals 16 residues. The germline V gene encodes CDR1 SGHVS and CDR2 FQNEAQ. The germline V and J ends were trimmed by 5 bases and 4 bases, with 17 bases remaining between them. CDR3 nucleotides: TGTGCCAGCAGCCCACGTGGGGGGCGTATCACCGGGGAGCTGTTTTTT. Translating it yields CASSPRGGRITGELFF. The variable domain in full, completed from reference TRBV7-8 and TRBJ2-2, reads GAGVSQSPRYKVAKRGQDVALRCDPISGHVSLFWYQQALGQGPEFLTYFQNEAQLDKSGLPSDRFFAERPEGSVSTLKIQRTQQEDSAVYLCASSPRGGRITGELFFGEGSRLTVL.

This clonotype showed up many times. For the CDR3, the DNA is TGTGCCAGCAGCTTAGCCCCCGGGGGGCGTTACGAGCAGTACTTC. Residues: CASSLAPGGRYEQYF. The rearrangement uses TRBV7-9 and TRBJ2-7; possible D gene TRBD2, 7 bases. The CDR3 is made up of 15 amino acids. Trimming shortened V by 0 bases and J by 4 bases, and 13 bases separated the two germline ends. Germline assignment: CDR1 SEHNR and CDR2 FQNEAQ (reference sequence).

The V call is TRBV20-1, the J call TRBJ2-7; 10 bases agree with TRBD1. The J segment lost 3 bases and the V segment lost 5 bases, leaving 4 bases of the junction unmatched. Germline assignment: CDR1 DFQATT and CDR2 SNEGSKA (reference sequence). The CDR3 consists of 13 residues. The CDR3 reads CSAGTGDFYEQYF. In DNA, the CDR3 is TGCAGTGCTGGGACAGGGGATTTCTACGAGCAGTACTTC.

In its sample, this clonotype ranks as medium-sized (0.01 to 0.1%). The chain uses TRBV9 and TRBJ2-1; no definite D call. The CDR3 is 14 amino acids. V was cut by 0 bases and J by 0 bases, with 4 bases left in between. Per the germline V gene, CDR1 is SGDLS and CDR2 is YYNGEE. The DNA of the CDR3 is TGTGCCAGCAGCGTAGACGCCTCCTACAATGAGCAGTTCTTC. It encodes CASSVDASYNEQFF.

This clonotype has a handful of counts. This chain links TRBV20-1 with TRBJ1-5; no definite D call. The CDR3 has 15 residues. The germline gives CDR1 DFQATT, CDR2 SNEGSKA (reference sequence). V was trimmed by 6 bases and J by 2 bases, leaving 17 bases between them. The CDR3 reads CSAESDLPGNQPQHF. In DNA form, the CDR3 reads TGCAGTGCAGAATCCGACCTCCCAGGCAATCAGCCCCAGCATTTT.

This clonotype was counted only a few times. The CDR3 bases are TGCGCCAGCAGCCAAGATTGGGCGAGGGGGTATGGCTACACCTTC. Protein sequence: CASSQDWARGYGYTF. V is TRBV4-3 and J is TRBJ1-2; possibly TRBD1 for D (6 bases). Germline-derived CDR1 and CDR2 are LGHNA and YSLEER. The germline V and J ends were trimmed by 0 bases and 5 bases, with 13 bases remaining between them. CDR3 length: 15 residues.

This clonotype occurred once. J is TRBJ1-1 and V is TRBV29-1; D uncertain. The V gene lost 4 bases and the J gene lost 1 base, with 13 bases spanning the gap. The CDR3 loop spans 14 amino acids. The germline CDR1 and CDR2 sequences are SQVTM and ANQGSEA. The CDR3 coding sequence is TGCAGCGTTGTGGCCTTGGCAAGGAACACTGAAGCTTTCTTT. Its protein is CSVVALARNTEAFF.

The chain joins TRBV20-1 to TRBJ2-3; 8 bases are shared with TRBD1. Per germline, CDR1 DFQATT and CDR2 SNEGSKA (reference sequence). After removal of 0 bases from V and 2 bases from J, the junction contained 4 bases not matched to a gene. The CDR3 covers 15 residues. CDR3 bases: TGCAGTGCTAGAGATGCAGGGGGCTCCACAGATACGCAGTATTTT. This translates into CSARDAGGSTDTQYF.

The chain links TRBV6-1 to TRBJ2-7; D not resolved. The V and J ends lost 3 bases and 3 bases respectively, with 12 bases between them. CDR1 and CDR2 from the germline V gene are MNHNS and SASEGT. This CDR3 is 14 amino acids long. The chain's CDR3 is CASSDPLRRYEQYF. CDR3 DNA sequence: TGTGCCAGCAGTGATCCCCTTCGACGCTACGAGCAGTACTTC.

This clonotype was counted between two and nine times. V and J are TRBV28 and TRBJ2-7; D is perhaps TRBD2 (6 bases). Germline V gene lookup returns CDR1 MDHEN and CDR2 SYDVKM. This CDR3 spans 15 amino acids. Trimming left V 3 bases short and J 5 bases short, with 17 bases between. CDR3 nucleotide sequence: TGTGCCAGCAGTTTGGGGGAGGTCCCAACTCACGAGCAGTACTTC. Protein: CASSLGEVPTHEQYF.

This clonotype was counted between two and nine times. The chain combines TRBV19 with TRBJ1-1; D not certain. CDR1 and CDR2 from the germline V gene are LNHDA and SQIVND (reference sequence). The V end was cut by 3 bases, the J end by 1 base, with 9 bases between. CDR3 length: 14 amino acids. CDR3 amino acids: CASSMWSGNTEAFF. The CDR3 DNA reads TGTGCCAGTAGTATGTGGTCCGGGAACACTGAAGCTTTCTTT.

Here the CDR3 DNA reads TGTGCCAGCAGCTCCACACCGGGGTGGTACCACAAAGACACTGAAGCTTTCTTT. It yields the protein CASSSTPGWYHKDTEAFF. The gene calls are TRBV5-6 and TRBJ1-1, with D unresolved. The CDR3 has 18 amino acids. Trimming removed 3 bases at V and 3 bases at J, with 24 bases between. Germline V lookup: CDR1 SGHDT, CDR2 YYEEEE.

This clonotype was seen a few times. This chain uses TRBV14 with TRBJ1-1; D is undetermined. Trimming left V 3 bases short and J 2 bases short, with 13 bases between. The germline gives CDR1 SGHDN, CDR2 FVKESK. The CDR3 is 15 residues long. CDR3 bases: TGTGCCAGCAGCCAGGAGGTGGGTGGAAACACTGAAGCTTTCTTT. Protein sequence: CASSQEVGGNTEAFF.

The V call is TRBV6-6, the J call TRBJ2-3; a possible D gene is TRBD1 (5 bases). Germline V gives CDR1 MNHNY, CDR2 SVGAGI (reference sequence). The CDR3 totals 13 residues. The V end lost 5 bases, the J end lost 6 bases, and 12 bases lay between the germline ends. This CDR3 reads CASSPQGIDTQYF. For the CDR3, the DNA is TGTGCCAGCAGTCCCCAGGGAATCGATACGCAGTATTTT.